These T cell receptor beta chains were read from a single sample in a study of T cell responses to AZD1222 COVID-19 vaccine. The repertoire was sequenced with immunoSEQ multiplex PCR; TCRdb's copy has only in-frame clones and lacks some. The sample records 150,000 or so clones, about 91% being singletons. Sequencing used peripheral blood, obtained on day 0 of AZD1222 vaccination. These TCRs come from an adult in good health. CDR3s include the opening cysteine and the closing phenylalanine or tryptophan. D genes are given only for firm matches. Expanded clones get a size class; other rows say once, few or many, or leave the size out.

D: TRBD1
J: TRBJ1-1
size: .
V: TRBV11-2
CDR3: CASSLGGQGNTEAFF
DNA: TGTGCCAGCAGCTTAGGGGGACAGGGGAACACTGAAGCTTTCTTT

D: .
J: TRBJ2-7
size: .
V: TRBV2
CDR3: CASSRQGLNEQYF
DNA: TGTGCCAGTAGTAGACAGGGACTTAACGAGCAGTACTTC

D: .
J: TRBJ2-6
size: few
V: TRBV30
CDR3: CAISTQGSSSGANVLTF
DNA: TGTGCCATAAGTACACAGGGATCAAGCTCTGGGGCCAACGTCCTGACTTTC

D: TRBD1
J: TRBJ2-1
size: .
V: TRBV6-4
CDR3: CASSVDRVGVADEQFF
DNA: TGTGCCAGCAGTGTCGACAGGGTAGGGGTCGCGGATGAGCAGTTCTTC

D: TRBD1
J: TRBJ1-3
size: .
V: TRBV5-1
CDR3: CASSQTGGRNTIYF
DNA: TGCGCCAGCAGCCAGACAGGGGGCCGCAACACCATATATTTT

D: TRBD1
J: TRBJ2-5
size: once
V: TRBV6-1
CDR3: CASSETGDEETQYF
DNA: TGTGCCAGCAGTGAGACAGGGGACGAAGAGACCCAGTACTTC

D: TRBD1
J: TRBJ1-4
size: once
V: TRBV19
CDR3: CASSTGEKLFF
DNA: TGTGCCAGTTCGACAGGGGAAAAACTGTTTTTT

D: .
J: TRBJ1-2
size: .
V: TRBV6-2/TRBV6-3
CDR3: CASSYSRQGYTF
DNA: TGTGCCAGCAGTTACTCGCGCCAGGGCTACACCTTC

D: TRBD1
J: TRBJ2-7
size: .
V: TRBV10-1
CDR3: CASSGTLGTGPYEQYF
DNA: TGCGCCAGCAGTGGCACCCTCGGGACAGGGCCCTACGAGCAGTACTTC

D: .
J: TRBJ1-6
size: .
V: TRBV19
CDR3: CASSVQGSLYNSPLHF
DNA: TGTGCCAGTAGTGTACAGGGCAGCCTCTATAATTCACCCCTCCACTTT

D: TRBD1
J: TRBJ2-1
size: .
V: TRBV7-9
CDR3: CASSSWTGDSYNEQFF
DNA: TGTGCCAGCAGCTCCTGGACAGGGGACTCCTACAATGAGCAGTTCTTC

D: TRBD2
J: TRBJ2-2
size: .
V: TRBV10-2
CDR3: CASRLAGGRSGELFF
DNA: TGCGCCAGCAGACTAGCGGGGGGACGGAGCGGGGAGCTGTTTTTT

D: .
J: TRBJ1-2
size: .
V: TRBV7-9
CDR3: CASSLTENYGYTF
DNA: TGTGCCAGCAGCTTGACAGAGAACTATGGCTACACCTTC

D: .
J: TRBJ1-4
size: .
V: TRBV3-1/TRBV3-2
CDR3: CASSQGGPSGDEKLFF
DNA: TGTGCCAGCAGCCAAGGGGGGCCTTCAGGGGATGAAAAACTGTTTTTT

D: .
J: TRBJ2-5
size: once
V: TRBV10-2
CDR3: CASSVSSAQETQYF
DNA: TGCGCCAGCAGTGTGAGTAGCGCCCAAGAGACCCAGTACTTC

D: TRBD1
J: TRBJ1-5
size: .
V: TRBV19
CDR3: CASSISGTGDQPQHF
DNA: TGTGCCAGTAGTATAAGTGGGACAGGGGATCAGCCCCAGCATTTT

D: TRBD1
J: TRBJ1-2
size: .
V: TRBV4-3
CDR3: CASSQVEGAQGYTF
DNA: TGCGCCAGCAGCCAAGTAGAGGGGGCGCAGGGCTACACCTTC

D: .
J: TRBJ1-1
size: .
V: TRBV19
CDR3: CASSIGGWTEAFF
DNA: TGTGCCAGTAGTATCGGGGGGTGGACTGAAGCTTTCTTT

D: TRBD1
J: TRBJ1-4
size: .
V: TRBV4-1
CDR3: CASSLDRGGEKLFF
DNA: TGCGCCAGCAGCCTCGACAGGGGAGGTGAAAAACTGTTTTTT

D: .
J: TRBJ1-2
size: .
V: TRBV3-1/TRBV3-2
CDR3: CASSTRTANYGYTF
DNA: TGTGCCAGCAGCACCCGGACAGCGAACTATGGCTACACCTTC

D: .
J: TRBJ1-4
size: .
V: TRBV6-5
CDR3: CASSYRGSEKLFF
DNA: TGTGCCAGCAGCTACAGAGGGAGTGAAAAACTGTTTTTT

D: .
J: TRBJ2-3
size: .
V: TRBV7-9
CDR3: CASSLVPSDTQYF
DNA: TGTGCCAGCAGCTTAGTCCCTTCAGATACGCAGTATTTT

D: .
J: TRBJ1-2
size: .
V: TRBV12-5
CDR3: CASGFGLNYGYTF
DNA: TGTGCTAGTGGTTTCGGCCTTAACTATGGCTACACCTTC

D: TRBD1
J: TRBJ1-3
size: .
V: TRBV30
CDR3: CAWSVDRGASGNTIYF
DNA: TGTGCCTGGAGTGTAGACAGGGGCGCTTCGGGAAACACCATATATTTT

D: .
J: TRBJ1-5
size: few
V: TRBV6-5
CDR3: CASSYSAGANQPQHF
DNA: TGTGCCAGCAGTTACTCCGCAGGGGCGAATCAGCCCCAGCATTTT

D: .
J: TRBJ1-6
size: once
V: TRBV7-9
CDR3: CASSLGAGALSPLHF
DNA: TGTGCCAGCAGCTTAGGGGCGGGAGCGTTGTCACCCCTCCACTTT

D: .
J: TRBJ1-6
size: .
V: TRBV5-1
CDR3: CASSRGVPFTSDGSPLHF
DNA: TGCGCCAGCAGCCGGGGCGTGCCCTTCACTTCTGATGGGTCACCCCTCCACTTT

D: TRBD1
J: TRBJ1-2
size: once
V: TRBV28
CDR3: CASETGGNYGYTF
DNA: TGTGCCAGCGAAACAGGGGGAAACTATGGCTACACCTTC

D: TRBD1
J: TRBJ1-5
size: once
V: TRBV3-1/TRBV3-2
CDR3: CASSQGGQGGQPQHF
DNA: TGTGCCAGCAGCCAAGGGGGACAGGGAGGCCAGCCCCAGCATTTT

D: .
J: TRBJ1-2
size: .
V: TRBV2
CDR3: CASSDAGDPYGYTF
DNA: TGTGCCAGCAGTGATGCAGGGGATCCTTATGGCTACACCTTC

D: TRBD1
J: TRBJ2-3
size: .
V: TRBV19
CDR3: CASSMVAGGFDTQYF
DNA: TGTGCCAGTAGTATGGTGGCAGGGGGCTTTGATACGCAGTATTTT

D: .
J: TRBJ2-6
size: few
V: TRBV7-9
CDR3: CASSHTRSGANVLTF
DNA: TGTGCCAGCAGCCACACACGCTCTGGGGCCAACGTCCTGACTTTC

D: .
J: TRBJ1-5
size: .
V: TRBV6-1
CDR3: CASSEGAGSEPNQPQHF
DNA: TGTGCCAGCAGCGAAGGGGCGGGGTCAGAACCCAATCAGCCCCAGCATTTT

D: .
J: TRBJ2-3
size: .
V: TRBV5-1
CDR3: CASSFEDTQYF
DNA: TGCGCCAGCAGCTTTGAAGATACGCAGTATTTT

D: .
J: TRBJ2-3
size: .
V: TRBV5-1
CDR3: CASSGSRYLGTQYF
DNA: TGCGCCAGCAGCGGGAGTCGGTATTTGGGTACGCAGTATTTT

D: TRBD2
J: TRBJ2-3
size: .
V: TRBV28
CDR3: CASSFASWTSGGIGTDTQYF
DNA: TGTGCCAGCAGTTTTGCTTCGTGGACTAGCGGGGGGATAGGCACAGATACGCAGTATTTT

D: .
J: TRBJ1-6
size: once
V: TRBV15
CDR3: CATSRQQVSLNNSPLHF
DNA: TGTGCCACCAGCAGACAACAGGTTTCCCTCAATAATTCACCCCTCCACTTT

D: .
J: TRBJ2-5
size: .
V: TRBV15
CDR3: CATSRDGTRETQYF
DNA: TGTGCCACCAGCAGAGACGGGACTCGTGAGACCCAGTACTTC

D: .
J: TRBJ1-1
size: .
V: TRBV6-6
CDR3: CASSYGGEAFF
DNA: TGTGCCAGCAGTTACGGAGGAGAAGCTTTCTTT

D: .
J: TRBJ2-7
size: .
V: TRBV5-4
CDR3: CASSLVEGKPYEQYF
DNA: TGTGCCAGCAGCTTGGTAGAGGGGAAACCCTACGAGCAGTACTTC